A single T cell receptor (beta chain) is shown here with its context. The data were obtained in a study of blood T cell repertoires in COVID-19. Libraries were prepared by immunoSEQ multiplex PCR; TCRdb keeps only in-frame clonotypes and omits some of them. The repertoire holds more than 80,000 clones, with less than 95% as singletons. From germline, CDR1 is SEHNR and CDR2 FQNEAQ (reference sequence). The J segment lost 4 bases and the V segment lost 5 bases, leaving 4 bases of the junction unmatched. The CDR3 length is 13 residues. Sequencing was carried out using peripheral blood. The source of this sequence is a man younger than 35 with COVID-19, enrolled during active disease. The rearrangement joins TRBV7-9 to TRBJ1-1; 7 positions match TRBD1. In nucleotides, the CDR3 is TGTGCCAGCAGCCCACAGGGGTCCACTGAAGCTTTCTTT. Its translation: CASSPQGSTEAFF. Variable domain in full (rest from reference TRBV7-9 and TRBJ1-1): DTGVSQNPRHKITKRGQNVTFRCDPISEHNRLYWYRQTLGQGPEFLTYFQNEAQLEKSRLLSDRFSAERPKGSFSTLEIQRTEQGDSAMYLCASSPQGSTEAFFGQGTRLTVV.